One sample yielded the 6 T cell receptor beta chains listed below, sequenced in a study of blood T cell repertoires in COVID-19. Measured with immunoSEQ multiplex PCR; TCRdb has only the in-frame clones, and not every one. Counted here are 280,000 or so clones, around 86% occurring once; the ten biggest clones make up about an eighth. Material: peripheral blood. All receptors derive from a human donor in a cohort sampled during active COVID-19.

V and J are TRBV6-1 and TRBJ2-1, with TRBD2 identical over 11 bases. V trimming: 2 bases; J trimming: 4 bases; junction bases outside the gene matches: 4. Germline CDR1 is MNHNS and CDR2 is SASEGT. The CDR3 totals 16 residues. The CDR3 reads CASSELGTSGYNEQFF. CDR3 DNA: TGTGCCAGCAGTGAACTGGGGACTAGCGGATACAATGAGCAGTTCTTC.

V and J are TRBV7-3 and TRBJ2-5; the match to TRBD1 covers 7 bases. Germline V CDR1 and CDR2: SGHTA, FQGTGA. The CDR3 loop spans 15 amino acids. The J segment lost 2 bases and the V segment lost 5 bases, leaving 8 bases of the junction unmatched. The CDR3 here is CASSPIGGNQETQYF. The CDR3 DNA follows: TGTGCCAGCAGCCCAATAGGGGGCAATCAAGAGACCCAGTACTTC.

The gene calls are TRBV15 and TRBJ2-1; 7 nucleotides match TRBD2. J lost 4 bases, V lost 0 bases, and 3 bases had no gene match. The CDR3 length is 15 residues. CDR1 LNHNV and CDR2 YYDKDF come from the germline V gene (reference sequence). CDR3 sequence reads: CATSRDPAGYNEQFF. CDR3 bases: TGTGCCACCAGCAGAGATCCAGCGGGGTACAATGAGCAGTTCTTC.

The CDR3: CASSLSGGLPYEQYF. The CDR3 DNA is TGTGCCAGCAGCTTGTCGGGCGGACTACCCTACGAGCAGTACTTC. The chain carries TRBV5-8 and TRBJ2-7; D may be TRBD2 (6 bases). The germline gives CDR1 SGHTS, CDR2 YDEGEE. V gave up 1 base and J gave up 2 bases, with 13 bases separating them. This CDR3 spans 15 amino acids.

This rearrangement joins TRBV19 to TRBJ2-7; the match to TRBD2 covers 9 bases. Trimming took 8 bases from V and 0 from J; bases not matched to a gene: 8. This CDR3 region has 15 residues. Germline V gene data show CDR1 as LNHDA and CDR2 as SQIVND (reference sequence). The chain's CDR3 is CASAETSGRSYEQYF. The CDR3 DNA reads TGTGCCAGTGCTGAGACTAGCGGCCGCTCCTACGAGCAGTACTTC.

V is TRBV18 and J is TRBJ1-5; 7 bases map to TRBD1. J was trimmed by 5 bases and V by 3 bases; bases with no gene match: 1. The length of the CDR3 is 13 residues. CDR1 is KGHSH and CDR2 is LQKENI in the germline V gene. The CDR3 region is CASSPGTDQPQHF. The CDR3 DNA sequence: TGTGCCAGCTCACCCGGGACAGATCAGCCCCAGCATTTT. Full variable domain (remainder filled in from reference TRBV18 and TRBJ1-5): NAGVMQNPRHLVRRRGQEARLRCSPMKGHSHVYWYRQLPEEGLKFMVYLQKENIIDESGMPKERFSAEFPKEGPSILRIQQVVRGDSAAYFCASSPGTDQPQHFGDGTRLSIL.